The clone carrying this T cell receptor (beta chain) was observed once. What it binds is unknown. The sample originates from a study of cytomegalovirus exposure and HLA in healthy donors. Regarding the study as a whole: High sensitivity and specificity were reportedly achieved when the classifier diagnosed cytomegalovirus status.

The V gene end was trimmed by 0 bases and the J gene end by 5 bases; junction bases not matched to a gene: 12. Germline CDR1 is SGHVS and CDR2 is FQNEAQ. The CDR3 consists of 21 residues. Primers: 60 Vbeta forward and 13 Jbeta reverse. Sequencing used immunoSEQ multiplex PCR; TCRdb keeps in-frame clones, though not all of them. The sample consists of approximately 100,000 clones, approximately 82% of them appearing once. Sequenced material: PBMCs. This TCR derives from a young woman in good health and CMV-seronegative. This chain links TRBV7-8 with TRBJ2-2; the match to TRBD2 covers 16 bases. The CDR3 sequence: CASSLASGLAGGAGWTGELFF. DNA for the CDR3: TGTGCCAGCAGCTTAGCCTCGGGACTAGCGGGAGGGGCTGGATGGACCGGGGAGCTGTTTTTT. Drawing the rest from reference TRBV7-8 and TRBJ2-2, the complete variable domain is GAGVSQSPRYKVAKRGQDVALRCDPISGHVSLFWYQQALGQGPEFLTYFQNEAQLDKSGLPSDRFFAERPEGSVSTLKIQRTQQEDSAVYLCASSLASGLAGGAGWTGELFFGEGSRLTVL.